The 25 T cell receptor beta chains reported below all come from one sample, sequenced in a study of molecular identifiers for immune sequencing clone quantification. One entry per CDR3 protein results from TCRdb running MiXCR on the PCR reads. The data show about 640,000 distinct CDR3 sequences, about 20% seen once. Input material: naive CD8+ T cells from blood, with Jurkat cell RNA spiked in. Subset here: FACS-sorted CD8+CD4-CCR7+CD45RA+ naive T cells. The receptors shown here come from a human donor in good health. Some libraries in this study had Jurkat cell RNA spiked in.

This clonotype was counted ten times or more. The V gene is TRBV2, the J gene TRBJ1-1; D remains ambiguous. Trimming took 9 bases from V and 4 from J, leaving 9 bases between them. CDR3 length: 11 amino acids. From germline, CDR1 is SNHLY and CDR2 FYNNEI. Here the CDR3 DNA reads TGTGCCAGAAGCTCAGGCACTGAAGCTTTCTTT. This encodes CARSSGTEAFF.

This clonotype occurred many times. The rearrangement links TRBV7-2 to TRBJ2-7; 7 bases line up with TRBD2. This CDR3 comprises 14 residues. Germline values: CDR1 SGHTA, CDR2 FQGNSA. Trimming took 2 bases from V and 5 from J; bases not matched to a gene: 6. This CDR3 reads CASSLFAGEDEQYF. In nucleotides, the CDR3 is TGTGCCAGCAGCTTATTTGCGGGGGAAGACGAGCAGTACTTC.

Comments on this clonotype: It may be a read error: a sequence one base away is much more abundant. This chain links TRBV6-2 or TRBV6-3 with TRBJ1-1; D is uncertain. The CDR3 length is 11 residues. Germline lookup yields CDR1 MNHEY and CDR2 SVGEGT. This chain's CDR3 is CAGSDTYEAFF. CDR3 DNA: TGTGCCGGCAGTGACACTTATGAAGCTTTCTTT.

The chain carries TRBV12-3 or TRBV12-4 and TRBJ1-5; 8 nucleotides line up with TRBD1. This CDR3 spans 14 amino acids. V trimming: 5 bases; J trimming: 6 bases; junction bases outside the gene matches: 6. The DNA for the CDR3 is TGTGCCAGCAGTCCCACAGGGGGATTTCAGCCCCAGCATTTT. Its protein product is CASSPTGGFQPQHF.

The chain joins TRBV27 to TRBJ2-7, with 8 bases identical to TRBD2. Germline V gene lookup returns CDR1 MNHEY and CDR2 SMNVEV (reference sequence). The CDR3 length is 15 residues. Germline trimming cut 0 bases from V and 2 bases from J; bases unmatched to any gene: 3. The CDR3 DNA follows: TGTGCCAGCAGTTTATCTGGCGGGAGGACCTACGAGCAGTACTTC. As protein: CASSLSGGRTYEQYF.

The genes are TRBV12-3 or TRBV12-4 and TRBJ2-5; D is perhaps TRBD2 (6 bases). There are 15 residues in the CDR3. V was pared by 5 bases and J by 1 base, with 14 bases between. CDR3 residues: CASSLMAGPQETQYF. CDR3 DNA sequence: TGTGCCAGCAGTCTAATGGCGGGGCCCCAAGAGACCCAGTACTTC.

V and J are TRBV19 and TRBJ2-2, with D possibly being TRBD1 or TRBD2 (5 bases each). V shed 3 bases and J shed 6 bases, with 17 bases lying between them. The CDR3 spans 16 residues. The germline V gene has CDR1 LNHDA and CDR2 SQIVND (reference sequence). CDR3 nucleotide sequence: TGTGCCAGTAGTATCGGGGCAGGAGGTTTTGCCGGGGAGCTGTTTTTT. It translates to CASSIGAGGFAGELFF. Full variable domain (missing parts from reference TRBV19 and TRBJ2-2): DGGITQSPKYLFRKEGQNVTLSCEQNLNHDAMYWYRQDPGQGLRLIYYSQIVNDFQKGDIAEGYSVSREKKESFPLTVTSAQKNPTAFYLCASSIGAGGFAGELFFGEGSRLTVL.

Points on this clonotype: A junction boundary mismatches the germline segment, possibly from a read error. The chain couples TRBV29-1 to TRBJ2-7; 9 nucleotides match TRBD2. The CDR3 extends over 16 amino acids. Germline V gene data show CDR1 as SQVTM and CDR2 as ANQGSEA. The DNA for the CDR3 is TGCAGCGTTGAAGGGGTTCTAGCGGGGATGACCTACGAGCGGTACTTC. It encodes CSVEGVLAGMTYERYF.

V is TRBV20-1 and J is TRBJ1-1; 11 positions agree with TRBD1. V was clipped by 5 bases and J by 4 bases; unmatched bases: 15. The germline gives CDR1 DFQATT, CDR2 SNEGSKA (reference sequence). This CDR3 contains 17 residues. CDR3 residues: CSAPWTGGNSLSTEAFF. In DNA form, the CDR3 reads TGCAGTGCTCCATGGACAGGGGGCAATTCTCTGAGCACTGAAGCTTTCTTT.

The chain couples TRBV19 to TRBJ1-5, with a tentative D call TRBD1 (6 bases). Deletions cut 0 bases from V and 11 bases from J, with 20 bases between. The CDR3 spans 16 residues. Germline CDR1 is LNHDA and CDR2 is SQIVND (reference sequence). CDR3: CASSIDLSGAGYTQHF. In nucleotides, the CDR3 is TGTGCCAGTAGTATAGATCTCTCGGGGGCTGGTTATACCCAGCATTTT.

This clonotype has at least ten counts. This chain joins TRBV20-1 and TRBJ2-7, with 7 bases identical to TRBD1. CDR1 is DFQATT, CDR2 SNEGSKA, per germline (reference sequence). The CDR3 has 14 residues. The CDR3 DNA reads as TGCAGCGTCGAGCCCAGGGGGAAGGGCTACGAGCAGTACTTC. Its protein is CSVEPRGKGYEQYF.

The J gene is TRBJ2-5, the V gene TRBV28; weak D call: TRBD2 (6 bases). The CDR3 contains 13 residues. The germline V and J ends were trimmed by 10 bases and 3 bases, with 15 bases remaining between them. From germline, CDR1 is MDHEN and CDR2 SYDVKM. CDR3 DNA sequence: TGTGCCATCCATCACACGGGAGAAGAGACCCAGTACTTC. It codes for CAIHHTGEETQYF.

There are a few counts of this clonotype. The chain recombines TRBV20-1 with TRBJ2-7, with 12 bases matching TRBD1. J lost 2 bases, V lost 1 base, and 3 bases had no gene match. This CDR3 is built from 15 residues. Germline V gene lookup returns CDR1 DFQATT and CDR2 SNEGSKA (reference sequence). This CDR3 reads CSARGGTGGPYEQYF. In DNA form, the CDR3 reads TGCAGTGCTAGAGGGGGGACAGGGGGCCCCTACGAGCAGTACTTC.

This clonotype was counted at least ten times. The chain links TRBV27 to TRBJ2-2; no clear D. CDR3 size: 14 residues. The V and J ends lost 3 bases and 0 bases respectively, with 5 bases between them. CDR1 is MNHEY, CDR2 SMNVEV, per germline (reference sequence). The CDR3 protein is CASSFVSNTGELFF. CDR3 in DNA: TGTGCCAGCAGTTTCGTCTCGAACACCGGGGAGCTGTTTTTT.

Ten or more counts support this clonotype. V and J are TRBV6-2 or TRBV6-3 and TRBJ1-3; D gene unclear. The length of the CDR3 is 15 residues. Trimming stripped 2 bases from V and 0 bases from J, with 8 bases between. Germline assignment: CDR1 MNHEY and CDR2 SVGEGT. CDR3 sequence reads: CASSYTRSSGNTIYF. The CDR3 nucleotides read TGTGCCAGCAGTTACACGAGGAGCTCTGGAAACACCATATATTTT.

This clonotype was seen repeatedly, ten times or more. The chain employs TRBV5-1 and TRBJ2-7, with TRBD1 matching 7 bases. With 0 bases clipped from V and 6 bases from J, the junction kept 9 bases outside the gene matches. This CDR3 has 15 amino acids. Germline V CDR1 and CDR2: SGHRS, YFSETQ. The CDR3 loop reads CASSLGQGKVGEQYF. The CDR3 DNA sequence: TGCGCCAGCAGCTTGGGACAGGGTAAGGTCGGCGAGCAGTACTTC.

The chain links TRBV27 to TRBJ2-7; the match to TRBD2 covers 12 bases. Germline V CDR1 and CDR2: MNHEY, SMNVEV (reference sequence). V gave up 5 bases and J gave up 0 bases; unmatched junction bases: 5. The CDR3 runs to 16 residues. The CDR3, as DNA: TGTGCCAGCAGTCGGGGACTAGCGGGTTACTCCTACGAGCAGTACTTC. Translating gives CASSRGLAGYSYEQYF.

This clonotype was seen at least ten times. The CDR3 DNA follows: TGTGCCAGCAGCGCAGGGGGCGTAAAGACCCAGTACTTC. Protein product: CASSAGGVKTQYF. The chain is built from TRBV6-5 and TRBJ2-5, with 8 bases lining up with TRBD1. Germline trimming cut 6 bases from V and 6 bases from J; bases unmatched to any gene: 6. The CDR3 length is 13 residues. Germline V gene data show CDR1 as MNHEY and CDR2 as SVGAGI.

The CDR3 DNA reads as TGTGCCAGCAGCTTAGAACGGACAGGGGGCCAAGAGACCCAGTACTTC. It encodes CASSLERTGGQETQYF. This chain links TRBV13 with TRBJ2-5; 10 nucleotides line up with TRBD1. V lost 1 base to trimming and J lost 1 base; unmatched junction nucleotides: 3. Germline CDR1 is PRHDT and CDR2 is FYEKMQ (reference sequence). The CDR3 runs to 16 residues.

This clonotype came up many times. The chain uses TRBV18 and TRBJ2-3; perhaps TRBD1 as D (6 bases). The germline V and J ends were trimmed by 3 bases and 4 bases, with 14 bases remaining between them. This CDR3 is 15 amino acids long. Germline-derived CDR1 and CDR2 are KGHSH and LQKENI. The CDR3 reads CASSPTGLSPDTQYF. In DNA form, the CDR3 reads TGTGCCAGCTCACCGACAGGACTCTCCCCAGATACGCAGTATTTT.

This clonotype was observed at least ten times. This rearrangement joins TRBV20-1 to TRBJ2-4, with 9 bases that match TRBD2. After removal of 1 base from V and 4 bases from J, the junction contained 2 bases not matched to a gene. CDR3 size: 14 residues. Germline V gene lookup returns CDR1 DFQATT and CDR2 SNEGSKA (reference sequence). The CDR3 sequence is CSARGLAGKNIQYF. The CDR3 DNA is TGCAGTGCTAGAGGGCTAGCGGGGAAAAACATTCAGTACTTC.

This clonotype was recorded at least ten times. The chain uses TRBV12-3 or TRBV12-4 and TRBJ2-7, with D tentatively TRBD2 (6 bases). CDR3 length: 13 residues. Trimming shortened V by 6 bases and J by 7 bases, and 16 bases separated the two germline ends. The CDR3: CASRGLATGEQYF. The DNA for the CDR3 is TGTGCCAGCAGGGGACTGGCTACGGGGGAGCAGTACTTC.

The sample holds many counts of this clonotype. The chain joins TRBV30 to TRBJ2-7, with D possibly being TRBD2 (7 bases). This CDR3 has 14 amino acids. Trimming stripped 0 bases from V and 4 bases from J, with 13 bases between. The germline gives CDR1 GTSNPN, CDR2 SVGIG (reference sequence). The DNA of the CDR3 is TGTGCCTGGAGTGTAGGAGGGGGGGGGTACGAGCAGTACTTC. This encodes CAWSVGGGGYEQYF. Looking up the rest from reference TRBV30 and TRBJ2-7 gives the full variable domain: SQTIHQWPATLVQPVGSPLSLECTVEGTSNPNLYWYRQAAGRGLQLLFYSVGIGQISSEVPQNLSASRPQDRQFILSSKKLLLSDSGFYLCAWSVGGGGYEQYFGPGTRLTVT.

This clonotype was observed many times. Here the CDR3 DNA reads TGTGCCAGCAGCTCGGGACAGAACTACGAGCAGTACTTC. It is translated as CASSSGQNYEQYF. The chain is built from TRBV7-9 and TRBJ2-7, with 7 positions matching TRBD1. The germline CDR1 and CDR2 sequences are SEHNR and FQNEAQ (reference sequence). This CDR3 spans 13 amino acids. V gave up 4 bases and J gave up 3 bases; unmatched junction bases: 3.

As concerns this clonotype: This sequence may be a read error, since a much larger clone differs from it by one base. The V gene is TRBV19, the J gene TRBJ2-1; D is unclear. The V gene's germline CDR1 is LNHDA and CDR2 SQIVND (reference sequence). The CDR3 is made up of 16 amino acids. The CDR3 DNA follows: TGTGCCAGTAGTCCACGGCAGCATTTACCGTACAGTGAGCAGTTCTTC. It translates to CASSPRQHLPYSEQFF.